The T cell receptor (beta chain) under discussion was sequenced for a study of blood T cell repertoires in COVID-19. The wider study: Samples came from the United States, Italy and Spain, spanning acute and convalescent COVID-19.

In the authors' methods: The assay estimated nucleated cells by amplifying reference gene primers. Produced via immunoSEQ multiplex PCR; TCRdb's table is partial and in-frame only. The V and J calls and clone size come from that table; D and trimming were worked out from the DNA. The profile covers 370,000 or so clones, with more than 75% appearing a single time and about 1.2% taken by the ten largest. CDR3 size: 16 residues. Deletions cut 2 bases from V and 3 bases from J, with 16 bases between. In germline, CDR1 is MDHEN, CDR2 SYDVKM. The TCR originated in a human donor with acute or convalescent COVID-19. The donor label of this sample is uncertain. The specimen was peripheral blood. V is TRBV28 and J is TRBJ2-5; tentative D call: TRBD1 (5 bases). CDR3 in DNA: TGTGCCAGCAGTTTAGTTCGGCAGGGAAAAAAAGAGACCCAGTACTTC. Translating gives CASSLVRQGKKETQYF.